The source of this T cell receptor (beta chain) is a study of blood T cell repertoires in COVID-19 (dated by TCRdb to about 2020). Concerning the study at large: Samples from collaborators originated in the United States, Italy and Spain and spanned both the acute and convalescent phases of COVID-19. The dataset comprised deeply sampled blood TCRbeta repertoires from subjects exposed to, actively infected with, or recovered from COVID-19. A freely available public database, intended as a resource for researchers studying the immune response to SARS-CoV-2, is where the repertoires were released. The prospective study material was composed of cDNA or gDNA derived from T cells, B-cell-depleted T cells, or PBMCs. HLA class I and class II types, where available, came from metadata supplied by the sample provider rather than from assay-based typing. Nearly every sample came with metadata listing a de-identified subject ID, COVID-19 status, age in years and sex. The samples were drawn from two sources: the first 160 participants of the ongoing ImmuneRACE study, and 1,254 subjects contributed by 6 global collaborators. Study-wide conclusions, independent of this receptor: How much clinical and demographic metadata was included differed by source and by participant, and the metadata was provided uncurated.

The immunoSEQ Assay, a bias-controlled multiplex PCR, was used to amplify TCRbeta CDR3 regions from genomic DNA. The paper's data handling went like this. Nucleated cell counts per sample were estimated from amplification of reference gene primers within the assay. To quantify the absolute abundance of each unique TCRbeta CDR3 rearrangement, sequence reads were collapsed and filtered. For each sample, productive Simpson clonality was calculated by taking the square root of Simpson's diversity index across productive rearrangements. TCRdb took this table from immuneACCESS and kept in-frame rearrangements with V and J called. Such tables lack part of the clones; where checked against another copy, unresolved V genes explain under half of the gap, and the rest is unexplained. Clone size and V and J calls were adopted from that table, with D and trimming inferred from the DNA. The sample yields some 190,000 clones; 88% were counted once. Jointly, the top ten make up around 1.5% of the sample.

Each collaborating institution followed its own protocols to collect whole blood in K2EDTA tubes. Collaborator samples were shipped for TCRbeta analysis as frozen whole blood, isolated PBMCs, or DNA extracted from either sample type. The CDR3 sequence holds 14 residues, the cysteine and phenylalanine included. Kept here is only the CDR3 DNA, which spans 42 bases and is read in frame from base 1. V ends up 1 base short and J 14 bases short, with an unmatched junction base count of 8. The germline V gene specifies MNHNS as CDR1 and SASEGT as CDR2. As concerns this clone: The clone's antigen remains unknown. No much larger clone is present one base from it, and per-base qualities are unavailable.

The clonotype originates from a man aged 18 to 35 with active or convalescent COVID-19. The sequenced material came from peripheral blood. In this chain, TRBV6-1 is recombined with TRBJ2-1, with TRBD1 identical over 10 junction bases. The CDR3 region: CASSEGPGQGLKFF. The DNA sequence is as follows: TGTGCCAGCAGTGAAGGGCCGGGACAGGGGTTGAAGTTCTTC.